These 29 T cell receptor beta chains were sequenced from one sample in a study of CD8 T cells in Susac syndrome. An amount of RNA that ranged from roughly 0.5 to 1 ug was reverse transcribed with random hexamers. TCRdb independently ran MiXCR on the immunoSEQ multiplex PCR reads; one entry per CDR3 protein. The repertoire holds about 150,000 distinct CDR3 sequences, approximately 93% seen once, with roughly 0.1% in the top ten. Sequencing was performed on CD4+ T cells from PBMCs. These receptor sequences come from a human donor with multiple sclerosis.

V gene TRBV28 combines with J gene TRBJ2-1; 9 bases are a match to TRBD2. Germline V lookup: CDR1 MDHEN, CDR2 SYDVKM. V shed 8 bases and J 0 bases; nucleotides not matched to a gene: 17. The CDR3 is made up of 19 amino acids. CDR3 sequence reads: CASRGLSGGPSFSYNEQFF. The CDR3 bases are TGTGCCAGCCGAGGATTGAGCGGGGGGCCCTCCTTCTCCTACAATGAGCAGTTCTTC.

The V call is TRBV27, the J call TRBJ1-1; 9 bases are a match to TRBD1. The V and J ends lost 7 bases and 1 base, in that order; junction bases with no gene match: 4. The CDR3 covers 14 residues. Per the germline V gene, CDR1 is MNHEY and CDR2 is SMNVEV (reference sequence). The CDR3 DNA follows: TGTGCCAGCAAACGACAGGGGGGGAACACTGAAGCTTTCTTT. Translating it yields CASKRQGGNTEAFF.

V gene TRBV15 combines with J gene TRBJ1-2; D perhaps matches TRBD1 (5 bases). CDR1 LNHNV and CDR2 YYDKDF come from the germline V gene (reference sequence). V was pared by 3 bases and J by 5 bases, with 7 bases between. CDR3 size: 12 residues. The CDR3 nucleotides read TGTGCCACCAGCAGGGACATTTATGGCTACACCTTC. The encoded protein is CATSRDIYGYTF.

The V gene is TRBV9, the J gene TRBJ2-3, with 14 bases matching TRBD2. The CDR3 consists of 17 residues. The ends lost 3 bases at V and 4 bases at J; junction bases unmatched: 7. CDR1 is SGDLS and CDR2 is YYNGEE in the germline V gene. In DNA form, the CDR3 reads TGTGCCAGCAGCGCTCGGACTAGCGGGGGGTGGCCAGATACGCAGTATTTT. This codes for CASSARTSGGWPDTQYF.

The rearrangement joins TRBV2 to TRBJ2-6; perhaps TRBD1 as D (6 bases). V was clipped by 10 bases and J by 0 bases, with 22 bases between them. Germline assignment: CDR1 SNHLY and CDR2 FYNNEI. CDR3 size: 18 residues. The CDR3 sequence is CATHRGALGASGANVLTF. CDR3 sequence (DNA): TGTGCCACCCACCGAGGGGCGTTGGGGGCCTCTGGGGCCAACGTCCTGACTTTC.

The chain carries TRBV10-3 and TRBJ2-2; no clear D. V lost 5 bases to trimming and J lost 7 bases, with 14 bases between them. In germline, CDR1 is ENHRY, CDR2 SYGVKD. CDR3 length equals 14 residues. The CDR3 sequence is CAISPHVGGGELFF. The CDR3 bases are TGTGCCATCAGTCCTCATGTGGGTGGCGGGGAGCTGTTTTTT.

The genes are TRBV29-1 and TRBJ2-5, with a possible D match to TRBD2 (7 bases). Germline CDR1 is SQVTM and CDR2 is ANQGSEA. Trimming pared 6 bases from V and 3 bases from J, leaving 20 bases between. There are 15 residues in the CDR3. CDR3 protein: CSVSDPRGGEETQYF. The CDR3 DNA sequence: TGCAGCGTATCAGATCCCAGGGGAGGGGAAGAGACCCAGTACTTC.

The CDR3 coding sequence is TGCGCCAGCAGCTTGCAGGGGGCGACGAACACTGAAGCTTTCTTT. Residues: CASSLQGATNTEAFF. V and J are TRBV5-1 and TRBJ1-1; 8 positions agree with TRBD1. The V segment lost 1 base and the J segment 1 base; nucleotides outside the gene matches: 3. This CDR3 spans 15 amino acids. CDR1 is SGHRS, CDR2 YFSETQ, per germline.

This sequence joins TRBV7-9 and TRBJ1-2; D is perhaps TRBD1 (5 bases). Germline CDR1 SEHNR, CDR2 FQNEAQ (reference sequence). V gave up 4 bases and J gave up 6 bases, with 15 bases separating them. The CDR3 is made up of 14 amino acids. The CDR3 DNA sequence: TGTGCCAGCAGCTGGGGGACCGACGAAGATGGCTACACCTTC. This gives the protein CASSWGTDEDGYTF.

This clonotype was found a few times. The V and J genes are TRBV20-1 and TRBJ2-5; D remains ambiguous. V lost 0 bases and J lost 2, with 10 bases in between. This CDR3 comprises 14 residues. Looked up from germline, CDR1 is DFQATT and CDR2 is SNEGSKA (reference sequence). The CDR3 sequence: CSARDWADQETQYF. As DNA, the CDR3 is TGCAGTGCTAGAGATTGGGCAGATCAAGAGACCCAGTACTTC.

The chain is built from TRBV6-6 and TRBJ2-1; no definite D call. Germline CDR1 MNHNY, CDR2 SVGAGI (reference sequence). There are 16 residues in the CDR3. V gave up 2 bases and J gave up 2 bases, with 13 bases separating them. The CDR3: CASSYPLLETYNEQFF. The CDR3 region has the DNA TGTGCCAGCAGTTACCCCCTACTCGAAACCTACAATGAGCAGTTCTTC.

The CDR3 DNA reads as TGTGCCAGCAGCTTGGGAGAGCGGAGGAACACTGAAGCTTTCTTT. This translates into CASSLGERRNTEAFF. The chain employs TRBV5-6 and TRBJ1-1, with D unresolved. Germline lookup yields CDR1 SGHDT and CDR2 YYEEEE. CDR3 size: 15 residues. Deletions cut 0 bases from V and 1 base from J, with 10 bases between. The full variable domain, rest sourced from reference TRBV5-6 and TRBJ1-1, is DAGVTQSPTHLIKTRGQQVTLRCSPKSGHDTVSWYQQALGQGPQFIFQYYEEEERQRGNFPDRFSGHQFPNYSSELNVNALLLGDSALYLCASSLGERRNTEAFFGQGTRLTVV.

The J gene is TRBJ1-2, the V gene TRBV29-1; D not certain. The germline V and J ends were trimmed by 6 bases and 1 base, with 12 bases remaining between them. The CDR3 is 13 residues long. Germline V lookup: CDR1 SQVTM, CDR2 ANQGSEA. Here the CDR3 reads CSVADGLNYGYTF. The CDR3 DNA reads as TGCAGCGTCGCGGACGGCCTTAACTATGGCTACACCTTC.

This clonotype was counted only a few times. The rearrangement uses TRBV27 and TRBJ1-1; D remains ambiguous. Germline CDR1 reads MNHEY; CDR2 reads SMNVEV (reference sequence). Trimming took 2 bases from V and 2 from J, leaving 6 bases between them. The CDR3 contains 13 residues. CDR3 loop: CASSLEVNTEAFF. The CDR3 bases are TGTGCCAGCAGTTTAGAGGTTAACACTGAAGCTTTCTTT.

The J gene is TRBJ1-3, the V gene TRBV3-1, with D possibly matching TRBD1 (5 bases). Germline V lookup: CDR1 LGHDT, CDR2 YNNKEL (reference sequence). V was pared by 1 base and J by 3 bases, with 10 bases between. This CDR3 is 15 amino acids long. CDR3 sequence: CASSQVSGGGNTIYF. For the CDR3, the DNA is TGTGCCAGCAGCCAAGTTTCGGGGGGTGGAAACACCATATATTTT.

The chain has TRBV5-1 and TRBJ2-7, with D perhaps matching TRBD1 or TRBD2 (7 bases each). The V end was cut by 2 bases, the J end by 1 base, with 13 bases between. CDR3 length: 15 amino acids. Per germline, CDR1 SGHRS and CDR2 YFSETQ. CDR3 amino acids: CASSLSGGQSYEQYF. DNA of the CDR3: TGCGCCAGCAGCTTATCGGGGGGACAGTCCTACGAGCAGTACTTC. The full variable domain, in which reference TRBV5-1 and TRBJ2-7 provide the parts outside the CDR3, is KAGVTQTPRYLIKTRGQQVTLSCSPISGHRSVSWYQQTPGQGLQFLFEYFSETQRNKGNFPGRFSGRQFSNSRSEMNVSTLELGDSALYLCASSLSGGQSYEQYFGPGTRLTVT.

The V call is TRBV20-1, the J call TRBJ2-7, with TRBD2 matching over 10 bases. The V segment lost 3 bases and the J segment 2 bases; nucleotides outside the gene matches: 10. The CDR3 is 16 amino acids. Germline V CDR1 and CDR2: DFQATT, SNEGSKA (reference sequence). CDR3 DNA: TGCAGTGCTAGGCCCTCGGGACTAGCGCTAACCTACGAGCAGTACTTC. Its translation: CSARPSGLALTYEQYF.

The rearrangement links TRBV6-6 to TRBJ1-5; D is undetermined. CDR1 and CDR2 (germline): MNHNY, SVGAGI (reference sequence). With 10 bases removed from V and 3 bases from J, the gap between germline ends came to 16 bases. This CDR3 is built from 14 residues. For the CDR3, the DNA is TGTGCCACCCTCCGCGACCCCCTCAATCAGCCCCAGCATTTT. Its translation is CATLRDPLNQPQHF.

This chain uses TRBV6-5 with TRBJ2-3, with D perhaps being TRBD1 or TRBD2 (5 bases each). The germline V gene has CDR1 MNHEY and CDR2 SVGAGI. V lost 2 bases, J lost 4 bases, and 13 bases lay in between. CDR3 length equals 15 residues. The CDR3, as DNA: TGTGCCAGCAGTTACCAAGCCACGGGGCCAGATACGCAGTATTTT. This encodes CASSYQATGPDTQYF.

V gene TRBV20-1 combines with J gene TRBJ2-3; 11 bases are shared with TRBD2. Germline V gene lookup returns CDR1 DFQATT and CDR2 SNEGSKA (reference sequence). The CDR3 sequence is 18 residues long. The ends lost 5 bases at V and 2 bases at J; junction bases unmatched: 15. The CDR3 loop reads CSAQARLAGPRDTDTQYF. The CDR3 nucleotides read TGCAGTGCTCAAGCCCGACTAGCGGGGCCCCGGGACACAGATACGCAGTATTTT.

The CDR3: CASSLTGLAGTYNEQFF. The CDR3 DNA reads TGTGCCAGCAGCCTCACCGGACTAGCGGGAACCTACAATGAGCAGTTCTTC. V usage is TRBV5-4 and J usage is TRBJ2-1; 12 nucleotides align to TRBD2. With V trimmed by 4 bases and J by 2 bases, 7 bases remained unmatched. Germline V gene sequence: CDR1 SGHNT, CDR2 YYREEE (reference sequence). The CDR3 has 17 amino acids.

The chain is built from TRBV18 and TRBJ1-1; D might be TRBD1 (6 bases). Germline CDR1 is KGHSH and CDR2 is LQKENI. The CDR3 is 12 amino acids. V was shortened by 5 bases and J by 8 bases, with 12 bases between the two germline ends. In nucleotides, the CDR3 is TGTGCCAGCTCAAAACAGGGTTTGGAAGCTTTCTTT. It yields the protein CASSKQGLEAFF.

The chain combines TRBV20-1 with TRBJ1-2, with 8 bases that match TRBD1. V shed 4 bases, J shed 4 bases, and the junction held 8 bases outside the gene matches. The CDR3 totals 14 residues. Germline CDR1 reads DFQATT; CDR2 reads SNEGSKA (reference sequence). CDR3 loop: CSATQGAEGYGYTF. CDR3 nucleotides: TGCAGTGCTACGCAGGGGGCAGAAGGCTATGGCTACACCTTC.

The CDR3: CATSRQTIQETQYF. The CDR3 DNA sequence: TGTGCCACCTCGCGGCAGACGATACAAGAGACCCAGTACTTC. This chain joins TRBV2 and TRBJ2-5, with D unclear. Trimming pared 10 bases from V and 2 bases from J, leaving 17 bases between. There are 14 residues in the CDR3. Germline CDR1 SNHLY, CDR2 FYNNEI.

The genes are TRBV5-6 and TRBJ1-1, with D unclear. CDR3 length equals 13 residues. Germline V gene sequence: CDR1 SGHDT, CDR2 YYEEEE. Trimming shortened V by 2 bases and J by 5 bases, and 10 bases separated the two germline ends. The CDR3 loop reads CASSLAGSTEAFF. CDR3 in DNA: TGTGCCAGCAGCTTAGCGGGTAGTACTGAAGCTTTCTTT.

The chain carries TRBV27 and TRBJ2-7; 7 nucleotides match TRBD1. The CDR3 is made up of 17 amino acids. Looked up from germline, CDR1 is MNHEY and CDR2 is SMNVEV (reference sequence). Losses at the gene ends were 6 bases for V and 7 bases for J; bases not matched to a gene: 21. The CDR3 DNA reads TGTGCCAGCAGCCGCACGATTCGGACAGGCCCCGGTTGGGAGCAGTACTTC. Amino acid sequence: CASSRTIRTGPGWEQYF.

The rearrangement joins TRBV20-1 to TRBJ2-5; 10 positions agree with TRBD2. The germline gives CDR1 DFQATT, CDR2 SNEGSKA (reference sequence). The CDR3 spans 13 residues. The junction had 6 bases not matched to a gene; V was cut back by 6 bases and J by 5 bases. CDR3 nucleotides: TGCAGTGCGTCGCTAGCGGGAGCGGAGACCCAGTACTTC. This gives the protein CSASLAGAETQYF.

V and J are TRBV5-1 and TRBJ1-1; D possibly corresponds to TRBD1 (5 bases). CDR1 is SGHRS, CDR2 YFSETQ, per germline. The length of the CDR3 is 15 residues. V lost 3 bases to trimming and J lost 4 bases, with 16 bases between them. The CDR3 nucleotides are TGCGCCAGCAGCTCCGGTTCGACAAGGGGCACTGAAGCTTTCTTT. This encodes CASSSGSTRGTEAFF.

The chain recombines TRBV20-1 with TRBJ2-2; D perhaps matches TRBD1 (5 bases). This CDR3 region has 16 residues. The V gene's germline CDR1 is DFQATT and CDR2 SNEGSKA (reference sequence). The V end lost 0 bases, the J end lost 1 base, and 12 bases lay between the germline ends. The CDR3 reads CSARDPDQGNTGELFF. DNA of the CDR3: TGCAGTGCTAGAGATCCGGATCAGGGGAACACCGGGGAGCTGTTTTTT.